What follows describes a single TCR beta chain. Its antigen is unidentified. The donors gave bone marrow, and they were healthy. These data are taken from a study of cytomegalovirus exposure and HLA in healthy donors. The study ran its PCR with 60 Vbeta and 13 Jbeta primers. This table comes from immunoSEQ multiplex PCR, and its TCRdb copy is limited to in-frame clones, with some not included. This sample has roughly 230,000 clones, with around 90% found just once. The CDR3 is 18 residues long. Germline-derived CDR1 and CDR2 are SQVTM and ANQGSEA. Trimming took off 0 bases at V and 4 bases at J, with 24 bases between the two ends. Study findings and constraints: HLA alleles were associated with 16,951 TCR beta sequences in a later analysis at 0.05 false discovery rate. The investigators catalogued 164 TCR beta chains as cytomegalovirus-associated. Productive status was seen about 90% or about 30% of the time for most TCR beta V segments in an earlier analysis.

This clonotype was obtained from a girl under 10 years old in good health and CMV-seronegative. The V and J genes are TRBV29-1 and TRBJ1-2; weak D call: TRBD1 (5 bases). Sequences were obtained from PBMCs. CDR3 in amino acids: CSVEDHGRSAGWGYGYTF. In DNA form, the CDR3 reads TGCAGCGTTGAAGATCACGGACGGTCGGCAGGGTGGGGCTATGGCTACACCTTC.